The rows below give T cell receptor beta chains drawn from one sample of a study of blood T cell repertoires in COVID-19. Profiling relied on immunoSEQ multiplex PCR, and the TCRdb table lists in-frame clones only, not all of them. The sample has about 270,000 clones, around nine tenths seen once. Sequenced: peripheral blood. The receptor source for this set is a woman in her 70s with COVID-19, enrolled during active disease. The CDR3 runs from the conserved cysteine through the conserved F or W. A D gene is named only where the DNA matches it firmly. Clone size is given for some rows only: seen once, a few or many times, or a class if the clone is expanded.

DNA: TGTGCCAGCAGAGGTCTAGCGGGGGGTACCTACGAGCAGTACTTC
CDR3: CASRGLAGGTYEQYF
size: -
V: TRBV11-2
J: TRBJ2-7
D: TRBD2

DNA: TGTGCCAGCAGCCCCACAGGGACCAATCAGCCCCAGCATTTT
CDR3: CASSPTGTNQPQHF
size: few
V: TRBV2
J: TRBJ1-5
D: -

DNA: TGTGCCAGTAGTATCAGACTGGATCAGCCCCAGCATTTT
CDR3: CASSIRLDQPQHF
size: -
V: TRBV19
J: TRBJ1-5
D: -

DNA: TGTGCCAGTAGCTCGGGAGGGAAAACTGAAGCTTTCTTT
CDR3: CASSSGGKTEAFF
size: -
V: TRBV19
J: TRBJ1-1
D: -

DNA: TGCGCCAGCAGCTTGGGGAGCAGGGACACTGAAGCTTTCTTT
CDR3: CASSLGSRDTEAFF
size: -
V: TRBV5-1
J: TRBJ1-1
D: -

DNA: TGTGCCAGCAGCCCGCCGGGACAGGGTGTTAAGCAGTTCTTC
CDR3: CASSPPGQGVKQFF
size: -
V: TRBV9
J: TRBJ2-1
D: TRBD1

DNA: TGTGCCAGCAGCGTTAGCGGGGGGAACCAAGAGACCCAGTACTTC
CDR3: CASSVSGGNQETQYF
size: few
V: TRBV9
J: TRBJ2-5
D: TRBD2

DNA: TGCGCCAGCAGCTCCCACAGGGAGGGCAAAAACATTCAGTACTTC
CDR3: CASSSHREGKNIQYF
size: once
V: TRBV5-1
J: TRBJ2-4
D: -

DNA: TGTGCCAGCAGCCCCTGGGGTGTTGGGACAGGTATTTCGGGGGAGCTGTTTTTT
CDR3: CASSPWGVGTGISGELFF
size: -
V: TRBV5-4
J: TRBJ2-2
D: TRBD1

DNA: TGTGCCAGCTCACCCCCGGGGGGATGGACTGAAGCTTTCTTT
CDR3: CASSPPGGWTEAFF
size: once
V: TRBV18
J: TRBJ1-1
D: -

DNA: TGTGCCAGCAGTGATGCAGGTACCTATGGCTACACCTTC
CDR3: CASSDAGTYGYTF
size: -
V: TRBV2
J: TRBJ1-2
D: -

DNA: TGTGCCAGCAGCGTAGCTACCGGGGAGTCAGGGCCGGCTGGAGGGGAAAAACTGTTTTTT
CDR3: CASSVATGESGPAGGEKLFF
size: -
V: TRBV9
J: TRBJ1-4
D: -

DNA: TGTGCCAGCAGCCCGGGAAGGCTTGAGGTCGGGGAGCTGTTTTTT
CDR3: CASSPGRLEVGELFF
size: -
V: TRBV7-9
J: TRBJ2-2
D: -

DNA: TGTGCCAGCTCACCACGGGCAGAGAATGAGCAGTTCTTC
CDR3: CASSPRAENEQFF
size: -
V: TRBV18
J: TRBJ2-1
D: -

DNA: TGTGCCAGCAGCTCAGGGTGGGTGAGTGAAGCTTTCTTT
CDR3: CASSSGWVSEAFF
size: few
V: TRBV11-2
J: TRBJ1-1
D: -

DNA: TGTGCCAGCAATCTAGGGACTAGCGGGGGTAATGAGCAGTTCTTC
CDR3: CASNLGTSGGNEQFF
size: -
V: TRBV6-1
J: TRBJ2-1
D: TRBD2

DNA: TGTGCCAGCAGCCAGGGCCCCGGGGAGCTGTTTTTT
CDR3: CASSQGPGELFF
size: -
V: TRBV7-2
J: TRBJ2-2
D: -

DNA: TGTGCCAGCAGTTTACGTGCAAGGCGGGGGGATCGAGGCTATGGCTACACCTTC
CDR3: CASSLRARRGDRGYGYTF
size: few
V: TRBV27
J: TRBJ1-2
D: -

DNA: TGTGCCATCAGTGAGTTCGGGGTTTGGGAGACCCAGTACTTC
CDR3: CAISEFGVWETQYF
size: -
V: TRBV10-3
J: TRBJ2-5
D: -

DNA: TGTGCCAGTAGGCAGGGATCTAACTATGGCTACACCTTC
CDR3: CASRQGSNYGYTF
size: -
V: TRBV19
J: TRBJ1-2
D: -